This paragraph covers one T cell receptor beta chain sequence. Its antigen is currently unknown. Both 60 Vbeta primers and 13 Jbeta primers went into the PCR. Sequencing was performed with immunoSEQ multiplex PCR; in TCRdb, only in-frame clones are kept and a portion is missing. The sample records about 140,000 clones, roughly four fifths being singletons. These data come from a study of cytomegalovirus exposure and HLA in healthy donors. The ends were cut back, 1 base at V and 0 bases at J, with 7 bases in the middle. Germline values: CDR1 SEHNR, CDR2 FQNEAQ (reference sequence). The CDR3 has 14 amino acids. Whole-study findings and limits: The study designated 150 or so TCR beta chains cytomegalovirus-associated. The study assumed roughly uniform donor sequencing depth for presence/absence analyses. A missense DCLRE1C variant was associated with V- and J-gene trimming of TCR beta chains in a later analysis, and an independent cohort replicated the association.

Though probably carrying unrecorded immune exposures, donors were nominally healthy at sampling. This chain uses TRBV7-9 with TRBJ2-7, with unresolved D. Material: PBMCs. This clonotype was obtained from a man younger than 40 in good health and CMV-seronegative. CDR3 sequence (DNA): TGTGCCAGCAGCTTAGGCGCGCGCTCCTACGAGCAGTACTTC. It encodes CASSLGARSYEQYF. Variable domain in full (rest from reference TRBV7-9 and TRBJ2-7): DTGVSQNPRHKITKRGQNVTFRCDPISEHNRLYWYRQTLGQGPEFLTYFQNEAQLEKSRLLSDRFSAERPKGSFSTLEIQRTEQGDSAMYLCASSLGARSYEQYFGPGTRLTVT.